These 14 T cell receptor beta chains came from one sample sequenced in a study of T cells in women clearing cervical HPV infection. Using immunoSEQ multiplex PCR, the repertoire was profiled, and TCRdb retains in-frame clones only, with some absent. Recorded for this sample: about 20,000 clones. The sequencing input was blood buffy coat. These receptors all come from a woman aged 18 to 75 with a cervical HPV16 infection that either progressed to CIN3+ or cleared (not recorded which).

To note about this clone: The read ends 3 residues shy of where the CDR3 ends; the end is completed using the germline J gene. The V gene is TRBV5-6, the J gene TRBJ1-4, with 9 positions matching TRBD1. There are 14 residues in the CDR3. J gave up 10 bases and V 5 bases, and 9 bases lay outside the gene matches. Germline CDR1 and CDR2: SGHDT and YYEEEE. The CDR3 sequence is CASSSDRGRGKLFF. The DNA read from the CDR3 is TGTGCCAGCAGTTCGGACAGGGGAAGGGGAAAA.

About this clone itself: From the germline J gene comes the end of the CDR3, since the read stops 3 residues before it. The chain uses TRBV13 and TRBJ2-1, with D possibly TRBD2 on 6 matching bases. The CDR3 is 15 amino acids. V was trimmed by 1 base and J by 2 bases, leaving 9 bases between them. Germline V lookup: CDR1 PRHDT, CDR2 FYEKMQ (reference sequence). CDR3 region: CASSLVGGAYNEQFF. The CDR3 bases that were read are TGTGCCAGCAGCTTAGTGGGGGGAGCCTACAATGAG. The full variable domain, with the rest looked up from reference TRBV13 and TRBJ2-1, is AAGVIQSPRHLIKEKRETATLKCYPIPRHDTVYWYQQGPGQDPQFLISFYEKMQSDKGSIPDRFSAQQFSDYHSELNMSSLELGDSALYFCASSLVGGAYNEQFFGPGTRLTVL.

As concerns this clone: Read coverage stops 3 residues before the CDR3 terminus; the germline J gene supplies the remainder. This sequence joins TRBV5-1 and TRBJ2-3; D may be TRBD2 (5 bases). CDR1 is SGHRS, CDR2 YFSETQ, per germline. The CDR3 has 15 amino acids. The V gene lost 2 bases and the J gene lost 0 bases, with 10 bases spanning the gap. CDR3 in amino acids: CASSLNGVSTDTQYF. CDR3 DNA, as far as it was read: TGCGCCAGCAGCTTAAACGGGGTTAGCACAGATACG.

As concerns this clone: The read is 3 residues too short to cover the CDR3 end, so that end is filled in from the germline J gene. This chain joins TRBV18 and TRBJ2-5; the D is unclear. V was clipped by 4 bases and J by 5 bases, with 17 bases between them. The CDR3 covers 15 residues. Germline CDR1 is KGHSH and CDR2 is LQKENI. CDR3 sequence: CASSHIRHTPETQYF. Partial CDR3 DNA: TGTGCCAGCTCACACATCAGACACACTCCGGAGACC.

A word on this clone: The missing CDR3 end, 3 residues past where the read stops, is filled in from the germline J gene. This rearrangement joins TRBV5-4 to TRBJ2-7; D perhaps matches TRBD1 (8 bases). The V gene lost 5 bases and the J gene lost 5 bases, with 23 bases spanning the gap. Per germline, CDR1 SGHNT and CDR2 YYREEE (reference sequence). The CDR3 consists of 16 residues. The CDR3 loop is CASSHSGGQGPNEQYF. The DNA read from the CDR3 is TGTGCCAGCAGTCACTCGGGAGGACAGGGCCCCAACGAG.

Comment on this clone: The CDR3 goes on 3 residues after the read ends, and that part is filled in from the germline J gene. V and J are TRBV20-1 and TRBJ2-3; 9 nucleotides agree with TRBD1. J gave up 7 bases and V 5 bases, and 7 bases lay outside the gene matches. The CDR3 spans 13 residues. The V gene's germline CDR1 is DFQATT and CDR2 SNEGSKA (reference sequence). CDR3 loop: CSAPRTGENTQYF. The covered CDR3 bases are TGCAGTGCTCCCCGGACAGGGGAAAATACG.

As for this clone: The CDR3 end lies 3 residues beyond the end of the read and is filled in from the germline J gene. J is TRBJ2-7 and V is TRBV4-2; 11 bases are shared with TRBD2. The germline V gene encodes CDR1 LGHNA and CDR2 YNFKEQ. J lost 4 bases, V lost 2 bases, and 4 bases had no gene match. The CDR3 is made up of 15 amino acids. CDR3 protein: CASSQTSSGGYEQYF. The CDR3 DNA, read in part, is TGTGCCAGCAGCCAAACCTCTAGCGGGGGGTACGAG.

For this clone: The junction does not match germline at one end; this may be a read error. CDR3 protein: CASSQDSSQETQYF. CDR3 DNA, as far as it was read: TGCGCCAGCAGCCAAGATAGCAGCCAAGAGACC. The chain combines TRBV4-2 with TRBJ2-5; D is ambiguous. The read terminates 3 residues before the CDR3 end, so the remaining end is supplied by the germline J gene. CDR1 and CDR2 (germline): LGHNA, YNFKEQ. This CDR3 is 14 amino acids long.

With regard to this clone: Germline is not matched at one junction end, which may reflect a read error. The read ends 3 residues before the CDR3 terminus; that terminus is restored from the germline J gene. V and J are TRBV4-2 and TRBJ2-4; D unclear. Germline V lookup: CDR1 LGHNA, CDR2 YNFKEQ. The CDR3 totals 12 residues. CDR3 sequence: CASSQDPRIQYF. Partial CDR3 DNA: TGCGCCAGCAGCCAAGATCCTCGCATT.

Concerning this clone: The read ends 3 residues shy of where the CDR3 ends; the end is completed using the germline J gene. The chain recombines TRBV5-1 with TRBJ2-3, with a weak D call TRBD1 (6 bases). Germline V gives CDR1 SGHRS, CDR2 YFSETQ. V shed 4 bases and J shed 0 bases, with 12 bases lying between them. The CDR3 is 15 residues long. Here the CDR3 reads CASSLVRGSTDTQYF. Incomplete CDR3 DNA: TGCGCCAGCAGCCTAGTCAGGGGTAGCACAGATACG. The variable domain in full, completed from reference TRBV5-1 and TRBJ2-3, reads KAGVTQTPRYLIKTRGQQVTLSCSPISGHRSVSWYQQTPGQGLQFLFEYFSETQRNKGNFPGRFSGRQFSNSRSEMNVSTLELGDSALYLCASSLVRGSTDTQYFGPGTRLTVL.

The CDR3 DNA, read in part, is TGCAGTGCCTCCCGTTTATATAGCAATCAGCCC. Protein sequence: CSASRLYSNQP. The whole CDR3 reads CSASRLYSNQPQHF. V gene TRBV20-1 combines with J gene TRBJ1-5; D is uncertain. The read gets to within 3 residues of the CDR3 end, and the germline J gene fills in the rest. Germline CDR1 is DFQATT and CDR2 is SNEGSKA (reference sequence). With 6 bases removed from V and 0 bases from J, the gap between germline ends came to 12 bases. CDR3 length: 14 residues.

Regarding this clone: Read sequence stops 3 residues before the CDR3 end, and the germline J gene provides the missing end. This rearrangement joins TRBV10-3 to TRBJ2-3, with 14 bases lining up with TRBD2. Germline V lookup: CDR1 ENHRY, CDR2 SYGVKD. This CDR3 is built from 16 residues. The CDR3 DNA, read in part, is TGTGCCATCAGTGAGTCGGGACTAGCGGGGGAAGAGACG. Protein: CAISESGLAGEET. The whole CDR3 sequence is CAISESGLAGEETQYF.

As for this clone: With the read ending 3 residues before the CDR3 end, the germline J gene is used to fill in that end. The V call is TRBV18, the J call TRBJ1-1; 9 nucleotides align to TRBD1. This CDR3 comprises 13 residues. CDR1 is KGHSH and CDR2 is LQKENI in the germline V gene. The CDR3 loop reads CASSPEMTGGAFF. Partial CDR3 DNA: TGTGCCAGCTCACCAGAAATGACAGGGGGT.

In regard to this clone: The CDR3 extends 3 residues past the end of the read, so its final part is completed from the germline J gene. The chain carries TRBV3-1 (or the pseudogene TRBV3-2) and TRBJ2-6, with TRBD2 as a possible D gene (6 bases). The CDR3 contains 17 residues. In germline, CDR1 is LGHDT, CDR2 YNNKEL (reference sequence). Between the trimmed V and J ends, which lost 4 bases and 0 bases, there was a span of 13 bases. The CDR3 region is CASSPAWDFSGANVLTF. The sequenced part of the CDR3 DNA is TGTGCCAGCAGCCCGGCTTGGGACTTCTCTGGGGCCAACGTC.